This is a list of T cell receptor beta chains from one sample in a study of cytomegalovirus exposure and HLA in healthy donors. Clones were read by immunoSEQ multiplex PCR, and TCRdb kept only the in-frame ones, dropping some. Among some 120,000 clones listed, roughly nine tenths were seen once. The specimen sequenced was PBMCs. The receptors derive from a woman aged 18-30 years in good health and CMV-seronegative. CDR3s leave out the opening cysteine and the closing phenylalanine or tryptophan. Each record gives: J gene, V gene, CDR3 length, CDR3 protein.

TRBJ2-2	TRBV7-9	11	ASSLEAAGELF
TRBJ1-1	TRBV11-2	14	ASSLDLNRGRTEAF
TRBJ2-2	TRBV11-3	12	ASSRQGATGELF
TRBJ2-7	TRBV11-3	12	ASSSGTGAYEQY
-	TRBV11-2	15	ASSHLSRTGRWETQY
TRBJ2-7	TRBV25-1	11	ASSFRGTYEQY
TRBJ2-1	TRBV19	11	ASVGRSETEQF
TRBJ2-1	TRBV6-5	12	ASSPAREGNEQF
TRBJ1-1	TRBV5-1	11	ASSLGTNTEAF
TRBJ1-5	TRBV6-1	11	ASSENRNQPQH
TRBJ2-5	TRBV7-9	15	ASSLPPGTARGETQY
TRBJ2-7	TRBV28	12	ASSNLGSSYEQY
TRBJ2-4	TRBV25-1	12	ASSAHRGANIQY
TRBJ2-7	TRBV5-1	12	ASSTHDGTGAQY
TRBJ2-7	TRBV11-2	15	ASSHVRQGSLGYEQY
TRBJ1-1	TRBV18	11	ASSRGGNTEAF
TRBJ1-4	TRBV30	13	AWIPGQPLGEKLF
TRBJ2-7	TRBV7-2	11	ASSLAGAGEQY
TRBJ2-7	TRBV19	11	ASSIGQGYEQY
TRBJ2-3	TRBV7-3	14	ASSLGRDSSTDTQY
TRBJ2-7	TRBV6-1	13	ASSELEGVIYEQY
TRBJ2-7	TRBV2	10	ASSPPRDEQY
TRBJ2-7	TRBV9	13	ASSPHPGSSYEQY
TRBJ2-1	TRBV4-2	14	ASSQGTSGEYNEQF
TRBJ2-7	TRBV11-1	11	ASRMTSGYEQY
TRBJ2-5	TRBV2	12	ASHASESQETQY
TRBJ2-7	TRBV7-2	14	ASSFGPGRGAYEQY